A single sample is the source of the 16 T cell receptor beta chains below, sequenced in a study of shared clonotypes between healthy human individuals. Clones were sequenced by immunoSEQ multiplex PCR, and TCRdb holds only the in-frame ones, with some missing. The sample has 300,000 to 400,000 clones; roughly 87% are singletons. Sequenced material: memory CD8+ T cells sorted from blood. The subset denotes: CD45RO+ cells pooled with CCR7-negative TemRA cells. These receptors were collected from a man between 18 and 29 years old in good health.

CDR3 coding DNA: TGTGCCAGTAGTTCCCGGTGGGGGCGGACTGAAGCTTTCTTT. This translates into CASSSRWGRTEAFF. The rearrangement links TRBV19 to TRBJ1-1, with D possibly matching TRBD1 (6 bases). Germline-derived CDR1 and CDR2 are LNHDA and SQIVND (reference sequence). The V gene lost 5 bases and the J gene lost 5 bases, with 15 bases spanning the gap. CDR3 length equals 14 residues.

The chain couples TRBV27 to TRBJ2-3; possibly TRBD1 or TRBD2 for D (5 bases each). V was cut by 5 bases and J by 1 base, with 13 bases left in between. This CDR3 comprises 15 residues. Per the germline V gene, CDR1 is MNHEY and CDR2 is SMNVEV (reference sequence). The CDR3 here is CASSPEGLRTDTQYF. The CDR3 nucleotides are TGTGCCAGCAGTCCCGAGGGGCTCCGCACAGATACGCAGTATTTT.

The V call is TRBV7-9, the J call TRBJ1-5; D is perhaps TRBD1 (5 bases). The CDR3 runs 15 residues. Germline-derived CDR1 and CDR2 are SEHNR and FQNEAQ (reference sequence). Trimming stripped 3 bases from V and 0 bases from J, with 9 bases between. CDR3 loop: CASSFSQGSNQPQHF. Written as DNA, the CDR3 is TGTGCCAGCAGCTTTAGTCAGGGTAGCAATCAGCCCCAGCATTTT. The full variable domain, its missing parts supplied by reference TRBV7-9 and TRBJ1-5, is DTGVSQNPRHKITKRGQNVTFRCDPISEHNRLYWYRQTLGQGPEFLTYFQNEAQLEKSRLLSDRFSAERPKGSFSTLEIQRTEQGDSAMYLCASSFSQGSNQPQHFGDGTRLSIL.

The chain carries TRBV27 and TRBJ2-5, with D perhaps TRBD1 (6 bases). V was trimmed by 8 bases and J by 5 bases, leaving 21 bases between them. The CDR3 loop spans 15 amino acids. CDR1 is MNHEY, CDR2 SMNVEV, per germline (reference sequence). The CDR3 bases are TGTGCCAGCGACTTTGTCAGGGGAGCGGAGGAGACCCAGTACTTC. It translates to CASDFVRGAEETQYF.

V and J are TRBV28 and TRBJ1-6; D gene uncertain. The V gene's germline CDR1 is MDHEN and CDR2 SYDVKM. This CDR3 contains 19 residues. V was cut by 2 bases and J by 4 bases, with 21 bases left in between. CDR3 region: CASSLRGTILPSYNSPLHF. In DNA, the CDR3 is TGTGCCAGCAGTTTACGGGGTACCATCCTACCCTCTTATAATTCACCCCTCCACTTT. Combining the CDR3 with reference TRBV28 and TRBJ1-6 gives the whole variable domain DVKVTQSSRYLVKRTGEKVFLECVQDMDHENMFWYRQDPGLGLRLIYFSYDVKMKEKGDIPEGYSVSREKKERFSLILESASTNQTSMYLCASSLRGTILPSYNSPLHFGNGTRLTVT.

V gene TRBV4-3 combines with J gene TRBJ2-3, with TRBD2 matching 10 bases. Unmatched junction bases numbered 7, after V lost 0 bases and J lost 4 bases. The CDR3 is made up of 17 amino acids. Germline V gene lookup returns CDR1 LGHNA and CDR2 YSLEER. The CDR3 sequence: CASSQDRGLARADTQYF. CDR3 nucleotide sequence: TGCGCCAGCAGCCAAGATCGGGGACTAGCGAGGGCAGATACGCAGTATTTT.

The rearrangement links TRBV7-9 to TRBJ2-7, with D tentatively TRBD2 (5 bases). With 3 bases removed from V and 3 bases from J, the gap between germline ends came to 15 bases. This CDR3 is built from 15 residues. CDR1 is SEHNR and CDR2 is FQNEAQ in the germline V gene (reference sequence). CDR3 sequence reads: CASSFGVTSYYEQYF. CDR3 DNA: TGTGCCAGCAGCTTCGGGGTCACCTCATACTACGAGCAGTACTTC. The full variable domain, its missing parts supplied by reference TRBV7-9 and TRBJ2-7, is DTGVSQNPRHKITKRGQNVTFRCDPISEHNRLYWYRQTLGQGPEFLTYFQNEAQLEKSRLLSDRFSAERPKGSFSTLEIQRTEQGDSAMYLCASSFGVTSYYEQYFGPGTRLTVT.

The rearrangement links TRBV29-1 to TRBJ2-7; TRBD1 aligns across 7 bases. The CDR3 has 12 residues. Germline CDR1 reads SQVTM; CDR2 reads ANQGSEA. Trimming removed 5 bases from V and 4 bases from J; junction bases left unmatched: 5. CDR3 region: CSVTGAGYEQYF. The CDR3 coding sequence is TGCAGCGTTACAGGGGCCGGGTACGAGCAGTACTTC.

This rearrangement joins TRBV19 to TRBJ1-5; 8 bases map to TRBD1. Trimming took 3 bases from V and 5 from J; bases not matched to a gene: 6. Germline CDR1 is LNHDA and CDR2 is SQIVND (reference sequence). There are 15 residues in the CDR3. The CDR3 DNA is TGTGCCAGTAGTATTCCGGACAGGGCCTATCAGCCCCAGCATTTT. Its translation: CASSIPDRAYQPQHF.

This chain uses TRBV27 with TRBJ2-1, with a tentative D call TRBD1 (6 bases). The V gene lost 2 bases and the J gene lost 4 bases, with 9 bases spanning the gap. The CDR3 sequence is 14 residues long. Per germline, CDR1 MNHEY and CDR2 SMNVEV (reference sequence). The CDR3 nucleotides read TGTGCCAGCAGTTTAGGACAGAGTTACAATGAGCAGTTCTTC. Translating it yields CASSLGQSYNEQFF.

This chain connects TRBV20-1 to TRBJ1-1; unclear D gene. The CDR3 sequence is 11 residues long. V was shortened by 1 base and J by 3 bases, with 3 bases between the two germline ends. CDR1 DFQATT and CDR2 SNEGSKA come from the germline V gene (reference sequence). The CDR3 DNA is TGCAGTGCTAGAGCGGACACTGAAGCTTTCTTT. This codes for CSARADTEAFF.

About this clone: Other DNA sequences from this sample encode an identical CDR3 as well. This chain connects TRBV27 to TRBJ2-1; D unclear. The CDR3 spans 13 residues. The germline gives CDR1 MNHEY, CDR2 SMNVEV (reference sequence). The V end was cut by 3 bases, the J end by 2 bases, with 5 bases between. CDR3 loop: CASSLGTYNEQFF. Here the CDR3 DNA reads TGTGCCAGCAGTTTGGGGACCTACAATGAGCAGTTCTTC.

The chain couples TRBV7-9 to TRBJ2-3; D is ambiguous. The germline gives CDR1 SEHNR, CDR2 FQNEAQ (reference sequence). The CDR3 contains 16 residues. V lost 1 base to trimming and J lost 2 bases, with 13 bases between them. The CDR3 reads CASSLGYSYDTDTQYF. The CDR3 DNA reads TGTGCCAGCAGCTTAGGGTATAGCTATGACACAGATACGCAGTATTTT.

The chain links TRBV7-9 to TRBJ2-2; D perhaps matches TRBD2 (6 bases). Deletions cut 4 bases from V and 7 bases from J, with 22 bases between. The CDR3 contains 17 residues. Per germline, CDR1 SEHNR and CDR2 FQNEAQ (reference sequence). DNA for the CDR3: TGTGCCAGCAGCTCCCATAAGGTAGCGGAGGCGGTCGGGGAGCTGTTTTTT. Translated, it gives CASSSHKVAEAVGELFF.

V is TRBV12-5 and J is TRBJ2-3; 10 bases line up with TRBD2. The ends lost 0 bases at V and 5 bases at J; junction bases unmatched: 11. Germline values: CDR1 LGHNT, CDR2 FRNRAP. CDR3 length equals 18 residues. CDR3 protein: CASGLVPELAGRVDTQYF. The CDR3 DNA sequence: TGTGCTAGTGGTTTGGTACCGGAACTAGCGGGACGAGTAGATACGCAGTATTTT.

This clone occurred once. The chain combines TRBV2 with TRBJ2-5; 7 nucleotides agree with TRBD1. V shed 8 bases, J shed 5 bases, and the junction held 11 bases outside the gene matches. CDR3 length equals 14 residues. Germline values: CDR1 SNHLY, CDR2 FYNNEI. As DNA, the CDR3 is TGTGCCAGCCCAGGGGGAATCTATGGGGAGACCCAGTACTTC. Residues: CASPGGIYGETQYF.